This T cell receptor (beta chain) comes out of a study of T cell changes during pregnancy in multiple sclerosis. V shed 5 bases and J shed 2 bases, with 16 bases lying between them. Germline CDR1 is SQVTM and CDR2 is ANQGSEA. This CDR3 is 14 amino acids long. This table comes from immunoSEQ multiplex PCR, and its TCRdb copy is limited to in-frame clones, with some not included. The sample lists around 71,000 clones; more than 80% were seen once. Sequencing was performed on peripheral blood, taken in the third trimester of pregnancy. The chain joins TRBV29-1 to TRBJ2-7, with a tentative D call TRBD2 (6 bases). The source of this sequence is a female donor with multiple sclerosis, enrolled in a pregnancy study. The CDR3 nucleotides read TGCAGCGTTCGGAGTGGGACTTACACCTACGAGCAGTACTTC. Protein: CSVRSGTYTYEQYF.